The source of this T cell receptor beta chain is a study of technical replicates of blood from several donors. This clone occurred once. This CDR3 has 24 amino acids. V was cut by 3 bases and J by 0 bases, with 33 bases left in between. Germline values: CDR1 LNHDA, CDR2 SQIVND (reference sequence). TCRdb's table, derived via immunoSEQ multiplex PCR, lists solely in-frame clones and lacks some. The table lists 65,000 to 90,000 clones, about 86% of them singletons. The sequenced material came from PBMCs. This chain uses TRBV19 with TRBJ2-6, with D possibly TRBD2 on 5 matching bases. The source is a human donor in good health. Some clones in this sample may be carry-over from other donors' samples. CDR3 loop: CASSMIQWRSGTTEGSSGANVLTF. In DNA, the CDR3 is TGTGCCAGTAGTATGATACAGTGGCGTAGTGGTACGACTGAGGGTAGCTCTGGGGCCAACGTCCTGACTTTC.